This passage covers 16 T cell receptor beta chains from one sample sequenced in a study of blood T cell repertoires in COVID-19. Profiling relied on immunoSEQ multiplex PCR, and the TCRdb table lists in-frame clones only, not all of them. The repertoire holds about 310,000 clones, nearly 90% seen once, with approximately 0.98% in the top ten. The specimen sequenced was peripheral blood. The receptors stem from a woman aged 40-49 years with COVID-19, enrolled during active disease.

The CDR3 here is CSASTQGSYNEQFF. The CDR3 region has the DNA TGCAGTGCTAGTACACAGGGGTCCTACAATGAGCAGTTCTTC. This chain joins TRBV20-1 and TRBJ2-1; 7 nucleotides align to TRBD1. CDR1 is DFQATT, CDR2 SNEGSKA, per germline (reference sequence). J gave up 1 base and V 3 bases, and 3 bases lay outside the gene matches. This CDR3 is built from 14 residues.

The V and J genes are TRBV27 and TRBJ1-3; D gene uncertain. The CDR3 covers 14 residues. V was cut by 6 bases and J by 0 bases, with 9 bases left in between. CDR1 and CDR2 from the germline V gene are MNHEY and SMNVEV (reference sequence). The CDR3 bases are TGTGCCAGCAGGCAAGGAGTCTCTGGAAACACCATATATTTT. This codes for CASRQGVSGNTIYF.

DNA for the CDR3: TGCGCCAGCAGCTTGCCCGGAGTACGCACAGATACGCAGTATTTT. Encoded protein: CASSLPGVRTDTQYF. The chain is built from TRBV5-1 and TRBJ2-3; D is undetermined. Trimming stripped 1 base from V and 1 base from J, with 10 bases between. The CDR3 has 15 residues. Germline CDR1 reads SGHRS; CDR2 reads YFSETQ.

The rearrangement uses TRBV3-1 (or the pseudogene TRBV3-2) and TRBJ2-2; D is perhaps TRBD1 (6 bases). The germline V gene encodes CDR1 LGHDT and CDR2 YNNKEL (reference sequence). The CDR3 covers 18 residues. The germline V and J ends were trimmed by 5 bases and 0 bases, with 19 bases remaining between them. The CDR3 nucleotides read TGTGCCAGCAGCGCCACACCCATCAGGGGACCGAACACCGGGGAGCTGTTTTTT. Its translation is CASSATPIRGPNTGELFF.

This clone came up a few times. The chain uses TRBV19 and TRBJ1-6; 7 bases agree with TRBD1. The V gene end was trimmed by 2 bases and the J gene end by 5 bases; junction bases not matched to a gene: 3. Germline V CDR1 and CDR2: LNHDA, SQIVND (reference sequence). The length of the CDR3 is 15 residues. The CDR3 reads CASSITGVDNSPLHF. CDR3 nucleotides: TGTGCCAGTAGTATAACAGGGGTAGATAATTCACCCCTCCACTTT.

V gene TRBV5-1 combines with J gene TRBJ1-6; 7 bases agree with TRBD1. Trimming cost V 6 bases and J 5 bases; bases outside gene matches: 14. There are 17 residues in the CDR3. Germline CDR1 and CDR2: SGHRS and YFSETQ. The CDR3 bases are TGCGCCAGCACCCTGACAGGGTTAAGTTGGGATAATTCACCCCTCCACTTT. Amino acid sequence: CASTLTGLSWDNSPLHF.

V is TRBV7-2 and J is TRBJ1-2, with 9 positions matching TRBD1. The V segment lost 6 bases and the J segment 5 bases; nucleotides outside the gene matches: 13. The length of the CDR3 is 16 residues. CDR1 is SGHTA, CDR2 FQGNSA, per germline. The CDR3 protein is CASRRGSTGGFYGYTF. CDR3 nucleotide sequence: TGTGCCAGCAGGAGAGGCTCGACAGGGGGATTTTATGGCTACACCTTC.

This clone was counted between two and nine times. The chain links TRBV6-5 to TRBJ2-3; 9 nucleotides match TRBD2. Germline V gene lookup returns CDR1 MNHEY and CDR2 SVGAGI. With V trimmed by 2 bases and J by 3 bases, 6 bases remained unmatched. The CDR3 length is 16 residues. The CDR3 sequence is CASSYLAAGGTDTQYF. DNA for the CDR3: TGTGCCAGCAGTTACCTAGCAGCGGGGGGTACAGATACGCAGTATTTT.

This clone was recorded only once. Within the sample, other DNA sequences also encode this same CDR3. V gene TRBV2 combines with J gene TRBJ1-5; 8 positions agree with TRBD1. Germline CDR1 SNHLY, CDR2 FYNNEI. This CDR3 is built from 15 residues. Trimming removed 4 bases from V and 1 base from J; junction bases left unmatched: 3. DNA for the CDR3: TGTGCCAGCAGTGGGACAGGGCTCAGCAATCAGCCCCAGCATTTT. Its protein is CASSGTGLSNQPQHF.

The genes are TRBV7-9 and TRBJ2-2; D uncertain. The CDR3 consists of 12 residues. Trimming removed 3 bases from V and 5 bases from J, with 4 bases in between. Germline V gene sequence: CDR1 SEHNR, CDR2 FQNEAQ (reference sequence). In DNA, the CDR3 is TGTGCCAGCAGCTTTTCTACCGGGGAGCTGTTTTTT. Amino acids: CASSFSTGELFF.

The chain has TRBV19 and TRBJ1-5; perhaps TRBD1 as D (5 bases). The CDR3 is 15 residues long. CDR1 and CDR2 (germline): LNHDA, SQIVND (reference sequence). Deletions cut 6 bases from V and 0 bases from J, with 12 bases between. The CDR3 spells CASSMTANSNQPQHF. The CDR3 coding sequence is TGTGCCAGTAGCATGACAGCTAATAGCAATCAGCCCCAGCATTTT.

The rearrangement joins TRBV19 to TRBJ2-1; 9 bases map to TRBD1. Germline V gene sequence: CDR1 LNHDA, CDR2 SQIVND (reference sequence). This CDR3 has 14 residues. With 3 bases clipped from V and 5 bases from J, the junction kept 2 bases outside the gene matches. The CDR3 protein is CASSIRDRDNEQFF. The CDR3 region has the DNA TGTGCCAGTAGTATTAGGGACAGGGACAATGAGCAGTTCTTC.

The rearrangement uses TRBV19 and TRBJ2-7, with D hard to call. This CDR3 contains 14 residues. V was pared by 2 bases and J by 6 bases, with 14 bases between. Per the germline V gene, CDR1 is LNHDA and CDR2 is SQIVND (reference sequence). CDR3 in DNA: TGTGCCAGTAGTATATCAGAGCTAGTAGGCGAGCAGTACTTC. It translates to CASSISELVGEQYF.

The gene calls are TRBV28 and TRBJ2-1; the match to TRBD2 covers 7 bases. The CDR3 runs 15 residues. The J segment lost 4 bases and the V segment lost 5 bases, leaving 8 bases of the junction unmatched. Germline V lookup: CDR1 MDHEN, CDR2 SYDVKM. CDR3 in DNA: TGTGCCAGCAGTCCCAGTGGCGGGGGTTACAATGAGCAGTTCTTC. Translated: CASSPSGGGYNEQFF.

The chain is built from TRBV6-5 and TRBJ1-3, with D possibly TRBD1 on 5 matching bases. V shed 2 bases and J shed 2 bases, with 10 bases lying between them. Germline-derived CDR1 and CDR2 are MNHEY and SVGAGI. The length of the CDR3 is 15 residues. CDR3 residues: CASSYQGLTGNTIYF. CDR3 nucleotides: TGTGCCAGCAGTTACCAGGGACTGACTGGAAACACCATATATTTT.

The DNA for the CDR3 is TGTGCCAGCAGCGTAGTTGCGGGACAGGGCTATGAGCAGTTCTTC. Translation gives CASSVVAGQGYEQFF. V is TRBV9 and J is TRBJ2-1; 9 bases agree with TRBD1. V lost 0 bases to trimming and J lost 8 bases; unmatched junction nucleotides: 6. Per the germline V gene, CDR1 is SGDLS and CDR2 is YYNGEE. This CDR3 contains 15 residues.